The clone carrying this T cell receptor beta chain appeared a few times. The data stem from a study of cytomegalovirus exposure and HLA in healthy donors. Study as a whole: As released early, the data held 70 million to 100 million unique TCRs from HLA-typed donors.

Amplification used 60 Vbeta primers and 13 Jbeta primers. Sequencing used immunoSEQ multiplex PCR; TCRdb keeps in-frame clones, though not all of them. The sample records 150,000 to 180,000 clones, 70% to 80% being singletons. This CDR3 is 13 amino acids long. The germline V gene encodes CDR1 MNHEY and CDR2 SVGAGI. V was pared by 0 bases and J by 7 bases, with 9 bases between. The chain links TRBV6-5 to TRBJ1-1; D gene unclear. Sequenced: PBMCs. The TCR originated in a young man in good health and CMV-seronegative. The CDR3 DNA sequence: TGTGCCAGCAGTTACTCGAGCAGGAATGAAGCTTTCTTT. Protein: CASSYSSRNEAFF.